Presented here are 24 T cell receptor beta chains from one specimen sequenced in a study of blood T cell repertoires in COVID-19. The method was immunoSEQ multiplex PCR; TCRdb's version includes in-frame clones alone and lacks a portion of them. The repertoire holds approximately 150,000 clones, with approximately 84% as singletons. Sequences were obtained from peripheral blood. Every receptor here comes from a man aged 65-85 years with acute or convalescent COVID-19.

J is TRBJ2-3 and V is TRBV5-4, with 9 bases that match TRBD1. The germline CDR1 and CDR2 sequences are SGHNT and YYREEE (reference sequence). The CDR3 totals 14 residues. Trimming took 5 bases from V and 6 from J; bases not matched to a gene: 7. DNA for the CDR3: TGTGCCAGCAGGACCGACAGGGGGACGGATACGCAGTATTTT. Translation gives CASRTDRGTDTQYF.

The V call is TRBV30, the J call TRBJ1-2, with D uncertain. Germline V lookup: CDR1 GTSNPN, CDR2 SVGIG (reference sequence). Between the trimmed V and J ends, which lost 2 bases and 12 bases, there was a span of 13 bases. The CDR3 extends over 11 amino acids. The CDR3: CAWSTSPLNTF. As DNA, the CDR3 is TGTGCCTGGAGTACTAGCCCTCTCAACACCTTC.

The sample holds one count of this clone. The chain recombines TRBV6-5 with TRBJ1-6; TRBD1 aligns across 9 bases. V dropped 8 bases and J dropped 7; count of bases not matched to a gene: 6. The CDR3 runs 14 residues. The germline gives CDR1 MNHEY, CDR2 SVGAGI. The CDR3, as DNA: TGTGCCAGCCCTTTGGGACAGGGAAATTCACCCCTCCACTTT. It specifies CASPLGQGNSPLHF.

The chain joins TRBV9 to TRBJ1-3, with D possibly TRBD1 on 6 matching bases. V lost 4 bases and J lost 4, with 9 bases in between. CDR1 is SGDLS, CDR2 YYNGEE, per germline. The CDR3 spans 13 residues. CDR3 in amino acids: CASSRDIGNTIYF. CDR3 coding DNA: TGTGCCAGCAGCCGGGACATCGGAAACACCATATATTTT.

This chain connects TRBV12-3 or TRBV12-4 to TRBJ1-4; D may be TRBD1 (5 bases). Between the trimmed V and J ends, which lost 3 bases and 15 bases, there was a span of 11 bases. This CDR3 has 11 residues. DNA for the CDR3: TGTGCCAGCAGTTTGGGGCAGGGCATGTTTTTT. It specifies CASSLGQGMFF.

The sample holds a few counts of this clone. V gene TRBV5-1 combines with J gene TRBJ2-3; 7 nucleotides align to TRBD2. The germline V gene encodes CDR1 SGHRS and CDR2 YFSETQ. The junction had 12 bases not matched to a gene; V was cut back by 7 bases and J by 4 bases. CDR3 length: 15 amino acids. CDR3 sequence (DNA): TGCGCCAGCTCTCTGGTGGTGGCGGGAGCAGATACGCAGTATTTT. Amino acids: CASSLVVAGADTQYF.

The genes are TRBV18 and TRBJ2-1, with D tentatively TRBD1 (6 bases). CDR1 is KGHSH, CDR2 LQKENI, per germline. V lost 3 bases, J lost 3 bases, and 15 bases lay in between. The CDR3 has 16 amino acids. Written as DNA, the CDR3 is TGTGCCAGCTCACCTGTACCGGGACAATTCTACAATGAGCAGTTCTTC. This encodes CASSPVPGQFYNEQFF.

The CDR3 DNA is TGTGCCAGCAGCCCTATAACAGGGGCCGGGGAGCTGTTTTTT. Protein sequence: CASSPITGAGELFF. This sequence joins TRBV9 and TRBJ2-2, with 7 bases aligning to TRBD1. V was clipped by 4 bases and J by 6 bases; unmatched bases: 6. Germline V gene lookup returns CDR1 SGDLS and CDR2 YYNGEE. The CDR3 is made up of 14 amino acids.

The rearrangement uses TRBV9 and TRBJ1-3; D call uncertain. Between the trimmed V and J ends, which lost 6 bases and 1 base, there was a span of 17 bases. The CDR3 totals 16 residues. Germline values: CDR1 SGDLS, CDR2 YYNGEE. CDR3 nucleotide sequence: TGTGCCAGCACAGCGGGAGGCCCCCTTTCTGGAAACACCATATATTTT. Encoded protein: CASTAGGPLSGNTIYF.

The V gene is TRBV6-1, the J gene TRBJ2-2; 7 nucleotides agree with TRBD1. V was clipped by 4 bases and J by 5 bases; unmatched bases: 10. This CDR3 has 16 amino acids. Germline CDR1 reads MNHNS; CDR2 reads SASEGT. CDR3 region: CASSGQGNIWTGELFF. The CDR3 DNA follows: TGTGCCAGCAGTGGACAGGGAAATATTTGGACCGGGGAGCTGTTTTTT.

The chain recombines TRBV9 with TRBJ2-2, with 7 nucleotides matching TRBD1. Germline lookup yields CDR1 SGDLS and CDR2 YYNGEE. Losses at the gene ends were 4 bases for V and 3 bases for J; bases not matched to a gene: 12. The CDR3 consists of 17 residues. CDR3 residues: CASSPRSGQIHTGELFF. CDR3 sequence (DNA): TGTGCCAGCAGCCCCCGCTCGGGACAGATCCACACCGGGGAGCTGTTTTTT.

This CDR3 is CASSLRQGREKLFF. CDR3 sequence (DNA): TGTGCCAGCAGTCTCCGACAGGGGCGGGAAAAACTGTTTTTT. The J gene is TRBJ1-4, the V gene TRBV28; 8 nucleotides line up with TRBD1. Germline lookup yields CDR1 MDHEN and CDR2 SYDVKM. V was pared by 5 bases and J by 8 bases, with 7 bases of the junction left unmatched. The CDR3 totals 14 residues.

CDR3 coding DNA: TGCGCCAGCAGCGTGACAGGGGACTACGAGCAGTACTTC. It encodes CASSVTGDYEQYF. The chain recombines TRBV5-1 with TRBJ2-7; 8 bases agree with TRBD1. This CDR3 comprises 13 residues. The V segment lost 4 bases and the J segment 3 bases; nucleotides outside the gene matches: 3. CDR1 SGHRS and CDR2 YFSETQ come from the germline V gene.

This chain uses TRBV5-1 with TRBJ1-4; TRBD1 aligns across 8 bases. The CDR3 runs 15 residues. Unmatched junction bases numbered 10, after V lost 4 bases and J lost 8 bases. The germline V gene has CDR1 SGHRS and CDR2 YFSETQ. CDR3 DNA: TGCGCCAGCAGCCTAGGGACAGGAAGACAAGAAAAACTGTTTTTT. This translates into CASSLGTGRQEKLFF.

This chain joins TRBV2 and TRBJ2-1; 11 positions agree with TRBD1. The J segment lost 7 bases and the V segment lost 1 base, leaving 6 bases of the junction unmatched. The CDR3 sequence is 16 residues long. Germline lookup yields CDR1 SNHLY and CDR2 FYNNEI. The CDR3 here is CASSEDGTGGLNEQFF. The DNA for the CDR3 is TGTGCCAGCAGTGAAGATGGGACAGGGGGTTTAAATGAGCAGTTCTTC.

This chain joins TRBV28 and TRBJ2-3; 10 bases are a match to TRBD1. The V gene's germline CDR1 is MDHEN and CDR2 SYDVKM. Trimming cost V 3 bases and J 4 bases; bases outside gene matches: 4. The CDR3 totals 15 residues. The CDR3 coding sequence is TGTGCCAGCAGTTTGGGGACAGGGGTCCCAGATACGCAGTATTTT. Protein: CASSLGTGVPDTQYF.

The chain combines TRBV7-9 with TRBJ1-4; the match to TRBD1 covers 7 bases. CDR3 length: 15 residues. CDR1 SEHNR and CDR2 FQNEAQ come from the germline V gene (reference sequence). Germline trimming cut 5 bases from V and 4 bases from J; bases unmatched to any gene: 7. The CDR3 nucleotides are TGTGCCAGCAGCCTACAACAGGGGTATAATGAAAAACTGTTTTTT. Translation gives CASSLQQGYNEKLFF. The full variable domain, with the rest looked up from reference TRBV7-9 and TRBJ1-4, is DTGVSQNPRHKITKRGQNVTFRCDPISEHNRLYWYRQTLGQGPEFLTYFQNEAQLEKSRLLSDRFSAERPKGSFSTLEIQRTEQGDSAMYLCASSLQQGYNEKLFFGSGTQLSVL.

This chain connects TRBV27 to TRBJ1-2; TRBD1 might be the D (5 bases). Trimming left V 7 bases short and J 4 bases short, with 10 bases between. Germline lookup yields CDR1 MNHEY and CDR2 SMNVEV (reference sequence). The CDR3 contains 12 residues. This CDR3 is CASKGGTYGYTF. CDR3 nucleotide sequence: TGTGCCAGCAAGGGAGGGACCTATGGCTACACCTTC.

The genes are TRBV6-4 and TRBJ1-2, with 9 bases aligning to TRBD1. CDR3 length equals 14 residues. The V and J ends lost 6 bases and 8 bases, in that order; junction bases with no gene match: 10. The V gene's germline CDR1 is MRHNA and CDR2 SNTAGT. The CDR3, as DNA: TGTGCCAGCAGGCGGGACAGGGACGTCGGCGGCTACACCTTC. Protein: CASRRDRDVGGYTF.

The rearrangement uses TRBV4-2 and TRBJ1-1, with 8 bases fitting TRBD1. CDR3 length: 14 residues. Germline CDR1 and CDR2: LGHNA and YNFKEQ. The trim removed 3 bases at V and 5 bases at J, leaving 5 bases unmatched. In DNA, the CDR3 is TGTGCCAGCAGCCACACGGACAGGGAGACTGAAGCTTTCTTT. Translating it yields CASSHTDRETEAFF.

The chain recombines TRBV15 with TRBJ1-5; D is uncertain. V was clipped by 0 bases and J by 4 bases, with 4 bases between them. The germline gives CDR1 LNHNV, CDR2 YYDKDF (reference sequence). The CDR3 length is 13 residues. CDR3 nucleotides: TGTGCCACCAGCAGAGACAGGAATCAGCCCCAGCATTTT. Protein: CATSRDRNQPQHF.

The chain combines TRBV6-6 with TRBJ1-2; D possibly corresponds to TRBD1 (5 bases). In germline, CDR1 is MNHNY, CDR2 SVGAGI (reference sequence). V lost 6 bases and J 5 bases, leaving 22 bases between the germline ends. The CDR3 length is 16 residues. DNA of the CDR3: TGTGCCAGCAGCTATTTCGGGGACTTCAAACTATATGGCTACACCTTC. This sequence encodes CASSYFGDFKLYGYTF.

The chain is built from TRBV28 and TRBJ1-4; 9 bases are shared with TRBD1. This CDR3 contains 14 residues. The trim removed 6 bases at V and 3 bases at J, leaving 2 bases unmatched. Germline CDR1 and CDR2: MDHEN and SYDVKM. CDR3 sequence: CASSTGGPNEKLFF. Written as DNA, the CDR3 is TGTGCCAGCAGCACAGGGGGCCCTAATGAAAAACTGTTTTTT.

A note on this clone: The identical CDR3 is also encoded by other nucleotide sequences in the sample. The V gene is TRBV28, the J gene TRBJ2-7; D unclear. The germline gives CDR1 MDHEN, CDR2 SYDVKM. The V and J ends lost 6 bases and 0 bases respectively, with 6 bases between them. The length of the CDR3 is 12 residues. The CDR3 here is CASRQSSYEQYF. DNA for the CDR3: TGTGCCAGCAGACAAAGCTCCTACGAGCAGTACTTC.